This T cell receptor beta chain was obtained from a study of T cells after yellow fever vaccination. Only a few counts were recorded for this clonotype. TCRdb ran MiXCR on the 5' RACE reads and lists one entry per CDR3 protein. The sample has about 340,000 distinct CDR3 sequences; approximately 9% are singletons. The CDR3 is 15 amino acids. Germline values: CDR1 SGHDN, CDR2 FVKESK. With V trimmed by 3 bases and J by 2 bases, 4 bases remained unmatched. V gene TRBV14 combines with J gene TRBJ2-7, with 10 bases that match TRBD1. The sequence derives from a man younger than 35 who received the YFV17D yellow fever vaccine. Here the sequenced sample was PBMCs, taken on the day of the first yellow fever vaccination. CDR3 in DNA: TGTGCCAGCAGCCACTCTGGACAGGGGGCCTACGAGCAGTACTTC. It translates to CASSHSGQGAYEQYF.